This TCR beta chain stems from a study of cytomegalovirus exposure and HLA in healthy donors. Study-level points and caveats: Cytomegalovirus status, reportedly, was diagnosed with high specificity and sensitivity by the classifier.

Germline CDR1 reads SGHRS; CDR2 reads YFSETQ. CDR3 length equals 14 residues. V lost 7 bases to trimming and J lost 2 bases, with 15 bases between them. Sequencing was performed with immunoSEQ multiplex PCR; in TCRdb, only in-frame clones are kept and a portion is missing. There are about 140,000 clones in the sample; approximately 94% occur only once, and less than 2% lies in the top ten. As for this clone: Its antigen is undetermined.

V gene TRBV5-1 combines with J gene TRBJ2-5; perhaps TRBD1 as D (5 bases). The sequence came from a man between 18 and 29 years old in good health and CMV-seropositive. Input material: PBMCs. In nucleotides, the CDR3 is TGCGCCAGCGGCCCCGCCCCAGGGCAAGAGACCCAGTACTTC. Amino acids: CASGPAPGQETQYF.